This T cell receptor (beta chain) is from a study of cytomegalovirus exposure and HLA in healthy donors. The CDR3 sequence is 17 residues long. Germline lookup yields CDR1 LGHNA and CDR2 YNFKEQ. V was shortened by 1 base and J by 4 bases, with 16 bases between the two germline ends. A multiplex PCR was run with 60 Vbeta primers and 13 Jbeta primers. Original processing notes: Some 11 million shared chains were among the roughly 78 million unique TCR beta chains that a later analysis counted. TCRdb's table, derived via immunoSEQ multiplex PCR, lists solely in-frame clones and lacks some. V, J and clone size are those of that table, while D and trimming were read from the DNA. The sample carries 150,000 to 200,000 clones, roughly 87% recorded once.

This receptor was identified in a man in his fifties in good health and CMV-seropositive. J is TRBJ1-4 and V is TRBV4-2; D remains unclear. The sequencing sample was made of PBMCs. DNA of the CDR3: TGTGCCAGCAGCCAAGGAGCGCGTGGAACGATTAATGAAAAACTGTTTTTT. Translation: CASSQGARGTINEKLFF.